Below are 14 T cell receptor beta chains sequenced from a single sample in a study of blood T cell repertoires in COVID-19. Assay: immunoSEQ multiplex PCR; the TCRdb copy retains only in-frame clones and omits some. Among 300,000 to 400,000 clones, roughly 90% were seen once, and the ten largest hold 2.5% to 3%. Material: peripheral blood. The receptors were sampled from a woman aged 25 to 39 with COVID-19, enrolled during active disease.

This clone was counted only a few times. This CDR3 is CAISDQLGDGGPGETQYF. In DNA, the CDR3 is TGTGCCATCAGTGACCAACTCGGGGATGGGGGCCCCGGGGAGACCCAGTACTTC. The rearrangement links TRBV10-3 to TRBJ2-5; D perhaps matches TRBD1 (6 bases). The ends were cut back, 3 bases at V and 5 bases at J, with 25 bases in the middle. Germline CDR1 reads ENHRY; CDR2 reads SYGVKD. The CDR3 is made up of 18 amino acids.

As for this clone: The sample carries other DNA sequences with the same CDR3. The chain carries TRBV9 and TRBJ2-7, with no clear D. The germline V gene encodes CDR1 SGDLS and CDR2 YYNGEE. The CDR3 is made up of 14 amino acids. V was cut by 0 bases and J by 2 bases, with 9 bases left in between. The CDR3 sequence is CASSVAGGTYEQYF. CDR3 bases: TGTGCCAGCAGCGTAGCTGGCGGAACCTACGAGCAGTACTTC.

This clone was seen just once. The CDR3 DNA reads as TGTGCCAGCAGCGGGACAGCTGTTTTTTACAATGAGCAGTTCTTC. It encodes CASSGTAVFYNEQFF. The chain employs TRBV6-5 and TRBJ2-1; 7 bases map to TRBD1. J gave up 4 bases and V 6 bases, and 9 bases lay outside the gene matches. CDR1 is MNHEY and CDR2 is SVGAGI in the germline V gene. This CDR3 is 15 amino acids long.

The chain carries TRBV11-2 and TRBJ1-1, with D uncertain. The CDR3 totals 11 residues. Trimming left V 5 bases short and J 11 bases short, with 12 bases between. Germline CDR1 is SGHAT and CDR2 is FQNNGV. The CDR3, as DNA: TGTGCCAGCAGCCTCGGTGGGCAGGCTTTCTTT. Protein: CASSLGGQAFF.

DNA of the CDR3: TGTGCCAGCTCACCACCCCCATCTAGAAGCACAGATACGCAGTATTTT. Translation gives CASSPPPSRSTDTQYF. The chain combines TRBV18 with TRBJ2-3; no firm D call. This CDR3 spans 16 amino acids. The V gene's germline CDR1 is KGHSH and CDR2 LQKENI. V was clipped by 0 bases and J by 0 bases, with 10 bases between them.

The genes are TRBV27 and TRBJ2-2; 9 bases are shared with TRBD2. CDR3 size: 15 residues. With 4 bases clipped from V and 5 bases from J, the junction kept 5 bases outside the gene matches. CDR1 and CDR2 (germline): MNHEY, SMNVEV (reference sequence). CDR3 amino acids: CASSSLAGKTGELFF. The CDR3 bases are TGTGCCAGCAGTTCCCTAGCGGGAAAAACCGGGGAGCTGTTTTTT.

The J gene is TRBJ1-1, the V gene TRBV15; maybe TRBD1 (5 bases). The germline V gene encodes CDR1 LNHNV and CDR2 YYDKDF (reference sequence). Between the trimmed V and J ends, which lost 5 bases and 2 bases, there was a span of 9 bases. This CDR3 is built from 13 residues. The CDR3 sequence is CATSFDRNTEAFF. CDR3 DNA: TGTGCCACCAGCTTTGACAGAAACACTGAAGCTTTCTTT.

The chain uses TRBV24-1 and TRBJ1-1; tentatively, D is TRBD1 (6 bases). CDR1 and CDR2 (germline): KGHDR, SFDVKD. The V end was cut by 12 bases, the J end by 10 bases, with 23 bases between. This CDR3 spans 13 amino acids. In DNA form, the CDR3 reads TGTGCCTTGTGGTTGGCAGGGGTTTCCCGAGCTTTCTTT. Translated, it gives CALWLAGVSRAFF.

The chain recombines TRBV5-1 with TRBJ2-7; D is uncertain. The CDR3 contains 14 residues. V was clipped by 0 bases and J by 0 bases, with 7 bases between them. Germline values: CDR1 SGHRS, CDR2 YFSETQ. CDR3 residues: CASSLGADSYEQYF. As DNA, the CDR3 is TGCGCCAGCAGCTTGGGTGCAGACTCCTACGAGCAGTACTTC.

CDR3 nucleotide sequence: TGTGCCAGTGGACAGTTCTATGGCTACACCTTC. Protein product: CASGQFYGYTF. The chain is built from TRBV19 and TRBJ1-2, with a tentative D call TRBD1 (6 bases). Germline CDR1 reads LNHDA; CDR2 reads SQIVND (reference sequence). The CDR3 has 11 residues. Trimming shortened V by 8 bases and J by 4 bases, and 8 bases separated the two germline ends. Filled out from reference TRBV19 and TRBJ1-2, the complete variable domain reads DGGITQSPKYLFRKEGQNVTLSCEQNLNHDAMYWYRQDPGQGLRLIYYSQIVNDFQKGDIAEGYSVSREKKESFPLTVTSAQKNPTAFYLCASGQFYGYTFGSGTRLTVV.

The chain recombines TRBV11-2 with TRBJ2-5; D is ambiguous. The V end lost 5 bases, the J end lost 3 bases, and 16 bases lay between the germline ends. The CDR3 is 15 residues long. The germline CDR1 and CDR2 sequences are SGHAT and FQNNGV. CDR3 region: CASSPQPRKEETQYF. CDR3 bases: TGTGCCAGCAGCCCCCAACCTAGAAAAGAAGAGACCCAGTACTTC.

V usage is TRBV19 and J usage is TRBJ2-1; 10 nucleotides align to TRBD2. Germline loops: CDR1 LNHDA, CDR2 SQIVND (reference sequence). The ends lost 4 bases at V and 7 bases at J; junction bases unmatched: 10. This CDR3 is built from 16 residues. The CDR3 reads CASSTQAGGITNEQFF. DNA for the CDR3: TGTGCCAGTAGTACCCAAGCGGGGGGGATTACTAATGAGCAGTTCTTC.

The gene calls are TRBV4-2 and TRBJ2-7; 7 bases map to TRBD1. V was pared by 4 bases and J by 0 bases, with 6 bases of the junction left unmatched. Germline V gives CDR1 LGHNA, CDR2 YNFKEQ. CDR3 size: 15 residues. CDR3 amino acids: CASSLGQESSYEQYF. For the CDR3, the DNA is TGTGCCAGCAGCCTCGGACAGGAGTCCTCCTACGAGCAGTACTTC.

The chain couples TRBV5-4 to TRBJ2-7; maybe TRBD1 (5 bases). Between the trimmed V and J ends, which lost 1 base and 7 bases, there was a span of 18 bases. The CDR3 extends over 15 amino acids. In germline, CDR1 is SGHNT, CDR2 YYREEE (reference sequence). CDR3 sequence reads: CASSLLGQGQGEQYF. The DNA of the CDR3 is TGTGCCAGCAGCTTGTTGGGGCAGGGTCAGGGAGAGCAGTACTTC.